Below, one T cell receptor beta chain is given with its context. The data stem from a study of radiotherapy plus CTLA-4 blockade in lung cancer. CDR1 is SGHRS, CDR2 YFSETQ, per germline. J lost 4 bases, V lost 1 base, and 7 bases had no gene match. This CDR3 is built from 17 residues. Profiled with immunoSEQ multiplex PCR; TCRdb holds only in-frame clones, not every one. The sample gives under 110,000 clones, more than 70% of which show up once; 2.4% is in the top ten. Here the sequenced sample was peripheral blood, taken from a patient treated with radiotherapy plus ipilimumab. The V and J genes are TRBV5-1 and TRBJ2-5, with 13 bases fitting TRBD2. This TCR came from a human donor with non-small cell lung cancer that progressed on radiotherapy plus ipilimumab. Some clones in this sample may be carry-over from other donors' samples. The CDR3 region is CASSLTSGGAGGETQYF. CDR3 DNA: TGCGCCAGCAGCTTGACTAGCGGGGGGGCCGGTGGAGAGACCCAGTACTTC. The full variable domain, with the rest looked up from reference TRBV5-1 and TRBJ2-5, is KAGVTQTPRYLIKTRGQQVTLSCSPISGHRSVSWYQQTPGQGLQFLFEYFSETQRNKGNFPGRFSGRQFSNSRSEMNVSTLELGDSALYLCASSLTSGGAGGETQYFGPGTRLLVL.